The entry below gives a single T cell receptor (beta chain) sequence along with its context. This receptor's antigen is unknown. Base qualities are not at hand, and no much larger clone is one base apart. Germline trimming: 5 bases from V, 4 bases from J; junction bases outside gene matches: 5. The CDR3, cysteine through phenylalanine, is 14 amino acids long. Only CDR3 DNA is held: 42 bases, read in frame from base 1. The germline V gene gives CDR1 as MNHEY and CDR2 as SVGAGI. Mismatch repair deficiency was established in every enrolled patient by polymerase chain reaction or immunohistochemistry. TCR sequencing was carried out for three patients who responded to pembrolizumab therapy. In the phase II trial, pembrolizumab PD-1 blockade was tested prospectively in advanced mismatch repair-deficient cancers, no matter which tissue of origin the cancers came from. Peripheral blood T cell samples were serially collected before and at multiple times after PD-1 blockade was started. Blood sampling times were expressed in weeks after the first pembrolizumab dose.

These data belong to a study of PD-1 blockade in mismatch repair-deficient tumors (dated by TCRdb to the late 2010s). Regarding the study in general: Between late 2013 and September 2016, some 92 consecutive patients with about a dozen mismatch repair-deficient cancer types, all previously treated and progressing, were enrolled in the trial. Tumor-associated T cell clones were tracked in the peripheral blood of patients responding to PD-1 blockade by deep sequencing of TCR CDR3 regions. Study-wide findings and limitations: Clones residing in the tumor, which were often undetectable in blood before treatment, expanded quickly after pembrolizumab and then contracted, generally before radiologic responses.

The method behind the library was the immunoSEQ multiplex PCR assay. Entries here come from immuneACCESS through TCRdb and include only in-frame sequences with V and J called. Some clones fail to appear in such tables; in the studies checked, an unresolved V gene covers under half of the shortfall, and the cause of the remainder is unknown. The sample table records around 100,000 clones; about 74% of these occur just once. 4% to 5% of the sample goes to the ten largest clones. Sample: peripheral blood, taken about 13 months after starting pembrolizumab. Recombination joined TRBV6-5 with TRBJ1-5, with 7 bases aligning to TRBD1. The clonotype originates from an adult with mismatch repair-deficient cancer. The base sequence is TGTGCCAGCAGTGGACAGGTTGGAAATCAGCCCCAGCATTTT. This codes for CASSGQVGNQPQHF.